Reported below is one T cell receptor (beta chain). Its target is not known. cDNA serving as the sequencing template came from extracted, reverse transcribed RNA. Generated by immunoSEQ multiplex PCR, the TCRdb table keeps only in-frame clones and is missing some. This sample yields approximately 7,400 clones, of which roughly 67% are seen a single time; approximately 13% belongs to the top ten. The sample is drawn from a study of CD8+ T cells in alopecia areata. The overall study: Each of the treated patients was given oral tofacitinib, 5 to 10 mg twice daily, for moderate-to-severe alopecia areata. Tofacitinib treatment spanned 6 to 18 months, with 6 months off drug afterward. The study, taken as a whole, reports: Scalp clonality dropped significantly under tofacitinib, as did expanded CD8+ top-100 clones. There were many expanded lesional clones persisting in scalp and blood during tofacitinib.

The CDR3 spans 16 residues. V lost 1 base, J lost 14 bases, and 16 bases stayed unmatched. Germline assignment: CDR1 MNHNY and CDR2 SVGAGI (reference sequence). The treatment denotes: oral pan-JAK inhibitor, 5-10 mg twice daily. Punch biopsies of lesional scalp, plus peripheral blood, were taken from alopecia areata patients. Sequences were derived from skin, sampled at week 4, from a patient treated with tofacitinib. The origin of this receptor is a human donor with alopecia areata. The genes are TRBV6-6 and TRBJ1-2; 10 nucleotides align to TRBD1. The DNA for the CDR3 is TGTGCCAGCAGTTACTACACGACAGGGGGCATAGGAGGCAGGACCTTC. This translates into CASSYYTTGGIGGRTF.